These 32 T cell receptor beta chains were all obtained from the same sample, sequenced in a study of cytomegalovirus exposure and HLA in healthy donors. PCR amplification relied on 60 Vbeta primers (plus 13 Jbeta primers). Libraries were prepared by immunoSEQ multiplex PCR; TCRdb keeps only in-frame clonotypes and omits some of them. Altogether over 150,000 clones are present, roughly 80% being singletons, with the ten largest covering less than 5%. The sample comprised PBMCs. Receptors were obtained from a male donor in good health and CMV-seronegative.

This sequence joins TRBV5-8 and TRBJ1-2; 10 bases are shared with TRBD1. Germline V gene lookup returns CDR1 SGHTS and CDR2 YDEGEE. The CDR3 totals 13 residues. The trim removed 4 bases at V and 5 bases at J, leaving 2 bases unmatched. The CDR3 loop reads CASSPGQGYGYTF. The DNA for the CDR3 is TGTGCCAGCAGCCCGGGACAGGGGTATGGCTACACCTTC.

This clone was seen only a few times. The chain carries TRBV5-1 and TRBJ2-1, with 9 nucleotides matching TRBD1. Germline CDR1 reads SGHRS; CDR2 reads YFSETQ. With 0 bases clipped from V and 5 bases from J, the junction kept 3 bases outside the gene matches. This CDR3 is 15 amino acids long. The CDR3 region has the DNA TGCGCCAGCAGCTTGGCCGGACAGGGGAACAATGAGCAGTTCTTC. Translation gives CASSLAGQGNNEQFF.

This clone has just one count. The CDR3 spells CASSLAGAGETQYF. As DNA, the CDR3 is TGTGCCAGCAGCTTAGCGGGGGCAGGGGAGACCCAGTACTTC. The genes are TRBV7-7 and TRBJ2-5; possible D gene TRBD1, 6 bases. V was clipped by 0 bases and J by 5 bases, with 10 bases between them. The CDR3 is 14 amino acids. Germline V gene sequence: CDR1 SSHAT, CDR2 FNYEAQ (reference sequence).

This clone has only one observation. The rearrangement joins TRBV4-3 to TRBJ2-7, with a weak D call TRBD1 (5 bases). The germline V gene has CDR1 LGHNA and CDR2 YSLEER. V lost 0 bases and J lost 1, with 7 bases in between. The CDR3 length is 14 residues. This CDR3 is CASSQEGRSYEQYF. The CDR3 DNA is TGCGCCAGCAGCCAAGAGGGGCGGTCCTACGAGCAGTACTTC.

This clone was seen a handful of times. The rearrangement joins TRBV30 to TRBJ2-5; D might be TRBD1 (6 bases). The CDR3 is 12 amino acids. V lost 5 bases and J 1 base, leaving 8 bases between the germline ends. Germline V lookup: CDR1 GTSNPN, CDR2 SVGIG (reference sequence). The chain's CDR3 is CAWSRGQETQYF. DNA for the CDR3: TGTGCCTGGTCCAGGGGCCAAGAGACCCAGTACTTC.

The chain is built from TRBV10-2 and TRBJ1-4; 9 nucleotides agree with TRBD1. The CDR3 length is 14 residues. The J segment lost 8 bases and the V segment lost 3 bases, leaving 4 bases of the junction unmatched. Looked up from germline, CDR1 is WSHSY and CDR2 is SAAADI. The CDR3 nucleotides read TGCGCCAGCAGTGATTGGACAGGGGTCGAAAAACTGTTTTTT. It specifies CASSDWTGVEKLFF.

This chain joins TRBV9 and TRBJ2-1; D perhaps matches TRBD2 (6 bases). The CDR3 sequence is 14 residues long. Germline V gene sequence: CDR1 SGDLS, CDR2 YYNGEE. Trimming left V 0 bases short and J 8 bases short, with 12 bases between. CDR3 in DNA: TGTGCCAGCAGCGTAGGTGTTAGCGGCGATGAGCAGTTCTTC. Translation gives CASSVGVSGDEQFF.

The chain has TRBV6-5 and TRBJ1-2; TRBD1 aligns across 8 bases. CDR3 length: 14 amino acids. Trimming at V came to 6 bases and at J to 2 bases, leaving 5 bases not matched to a gene. Germline V CDR1 and CDR2: MNHEY, SVGAGI. The CDR3 loop is CASRENRGNYGYTF. The CDR3 coding sequence is TGTGCCAGCAGAGAAAACAGGGGGAACTATGGCTACACCTTC.

The chain joins TRBV6-1 to TRBJ1-2; 8 bases are a match to TRBD1. CDR1 is MNHNS and CDR2 is SASEGT in the germline V gene. V dropped 3 bases and J dropped 4; count of bases not matched to a gene: 13. CDR3 length: 17 amino acids. CDR3 sequence reads: CASSETGGQVFRYGYTF. In DNA, the CDR3 is TGTGCCAGCAGTGAGACCGGGGGACAGGTTTTTCGCTATGGCTACACCTTC.

The chain employs TRBV6-1 and TRBJ2-5; TRBD2 aligns across 8 bases. The J call may be wrong; the DNA end is better matched by TRBJ2-7. This CDR3 region has 15 residues. The germline V gene has CDR1 MNHNS and CDR2 SASEGT. The chain's CDR3 is CASSGSGAGDHEQYF. Here the CDR3 DNA reads TGTGCCAGCAGTGGATCGGGAGCGGGAGATCACGAGCAGTACTTC.

For this clone: At the DNA level, this CDR3 is encoded by other sequences in the same sample as well. V gene TRBV28 combines with J gene TRBJ2-7; 9 bases agree with TRBD1. This CDR3 is built from 15 residues. J gave up 1 base and V 6 bases, and 7 bases lay outside the gene matches. The germline gives CDR1 MDHEN, CDR2 SYDVKM. In DNA, the CDR3 is TGTGCCAGCAGCGAACCGGGACAGGGATCCTACGAGCAGTACTTC. This codes for CASSEPGQGSYEQYF.

V is TRBV6-6 and J is TRBJ2-6, with a weak D call TRBD2 (5 bases). The ends were cut back, 4 bases at V and 1 base at J, with 8 bases in the middle. Germline V gene lookup returns CDR1 MNHNY and CDR2 SVGAGI (reference sequence). CDR3 length: 15 amino acids. The CDR3 sequence: CASSSTGSGANVLTF. Written as DNA, the CDR3 is TGTGCCAGCAGTTCCACGGGGTCTGGGGCCAACGTCCTGACTTTC.

This rearrangement joins TRBV18 to TRBJ1-2; 9 bases are a match to TRBD1. This CDR3 has 16 residues. V lost 3 bases, J lost 3 bases, and 8 bases stayed unmatched. CDR1 is KGHSH and CDR2 is LQKENI in the germline V gene. CDR3 coding DNA: TGTGCCAGCTCACCCTTTAACAGGGGGCTCGACTATGGCTACACCTTC. This gives the protein CASSPFNRGLDYGYTF.

This clone was counted a few times. The chain is built from TRBV11-2 and TRBJ1-4; 8 bases are a match to TRBD1. The V gene's germline CDR1 is SGHAT and CDR2 FQNNGV. Unmatched junction bases numbered 8, after V lost 6 bases and J lost 8 bases. The CDR3 runs 14 residues. DNA of the CDR3: TGTGCCAGCAGATCGCAGGGGGCGTACGAAAAACTGTTTTTT. It specifies CASRSQGAYEKLFF.

This rearrangement joins TRBV6-6 to TRBJ2-7; possible D gene TRBD1, 6 bases. Trimming took off 0 bases at V and 6 bases at J, with 15 bases between the two ends. CDR3 length equals 15 residues. Germline V CDR1 and CDR2: MNHNY, SVGAGI (reference sequence). The CDR3 sequence is CASSYSGNRELEQYF. CDR3 DNA: TGTGCCAGCAGTTACTCGGGGAACAGGGAACTCGAGCAGTACTTC.

This clone was counted only a few times. The V and J genes are TRBV7-8 and TRBJ2-2; D is undetermined. CDR1 and CDR2 (germline): SGHVS, FQNEAQ. This CDR3 has 16 amino acids. V lost 5 bases and J 1 base, leaving 14 bases between the germline ends. CDR3 amino acids: CASSPRVGWNTGELFF. CDR3 in DNA: TGTGCCAGCAGCCCACGGGTCGGGTGGAACACCGGGGAGCTGTTTTTT.

This sequence joins TRBV5-1 and TRBJ1-3; tentatively, D is TRBD1 (5 bases). V gave up 7 bases and J gave up 3 bases, with 11 bases separating them. CDR3 length equals 13 residues. Per the germline V gene, CDR1 is SGHRS and CDR2 is YFSETQ. This CDR3 is CASAVGHGNTIYF. The CDR3 DNA is TGCGCCAGCGCCGTGGGGCATGGAAACACCATATATTTT.

The gene calls are TRBV7-3 and TRBJ2-5, with TRBD2 matching over 13 bases. CDR3 length: 16 residues. After removal of 5 bases from V and 1 base from J, the junction contained 4 bases not matched to a gene. Germline loops: CDR1 SGHTA, CDR2 FQGTGA. The CDR3 reads CASSLRLAGGQETQYF. In nucleotides, the CDR3 is TGTGCCAGCAGCCTAAGACTAGCGGGGGGCCAAGAGACCCAGTACTTC. The full variable domain, in which reference TRBV7-3 and TRBJ2-5 provide the parts outside the CDR3, is GAGVSQTPSNKVTEKGKYVELRCDPISGHTALYWYRQSLGQGPEFLIYFQGTGAADDSGLPNDRFFAVRPEGSVSTLKIQRTERGDSAVYLCASSLRLAGGQETQYFGPGTRLLVL.

The table lists this clone with a count of one. The rearrangement joins TRBV4-2 to TRBJ2-3, with 9 nucleotides matching TRBD2. With 3 bases clipped from V and 4 bases from J, the junction kept 8 bases outside the gene matches. The CDR3 is made up of 16 amino acids. Looked up from germline, CDR1 is LGHNA and CDR2 is YNFKEQ. CDR3 nucleotide sequence: TGTGCCAGCAGCCAGGGCATGGGCGGGGGGGCAGATACGCAGTATTTT. The encoded protein is CASSQGMGGGADTQYF.

The gene calls are TRBV27 and TRBJ2-7, with 8 bases matching TRBD2. CDR3 length: 15 residues. Per the germline V gene, CDR1 is MNHEY and CDR2 is SMNVEV (reference sequence). V gave up 5 bases and J gave up 6 bases; unmatched junction bases: 12. CDR3 loop: CASSPVSGSVSEQYF. Written as DNA, the CDR3 is TGTGCCAGCAGTCCAGTCAGCGGGAGTGTCAGCGAGCAGTACTTC.

V usage is TRBV28 and J usage is TRBJ2-7; D possibly corresponds to TRBD2 (5 bases). The germline V and J ends were trimmed by 5 bases and 5 bases, with 10 bases remaining between them. CDR1 MDHEN and CDR2 SYDVKM come from the germline V gene. This CDR3 region has 12 residues. The CDR3, as DNA: TGTGCCAGCAGTCGAACTAGAAACGAGCAGTACTTC. Its translation is CASSRTRNEQYF.

This chain joins TRBV28 and TRBJ2-7; tentative D call: TRBD1 (6 bases). Germline V gene sequence: CDR1 MDHEN, CDR2 SYDVKM. The CDR3 has 14 residues. Trimming pared 6 bases from V and 7 bases from J, leaving 19 bases between. CDR3 nucleotides: TGTGCCAGCAGCTGGACAGTCGGTACGGGAGAGCAGTACTTC. Translated: CASSWTVGTGEQYF.

A remark on this clone: The germline gene is not matched at one end of the junction; a read error may be the cause. This sequence joins TRBV9 and TRBJ2-6; TRBD2 matches at 7 bases. The CDR3 totals 14 residues. Looked up from germline, CDR1 is SGDLS and CDR2 is YYNGEE. The DNA for the CDR3 is TGTGCCAGTAGCGGGCTTTCTGGGGCCAACGTCCTGACTTTC. It yields the protein CASSGLSGANVLTF.

This clone was seen only a few times. The chain links TRBV5-6 to TRBJ1-2, with D maybe TRBD1 (6 bases). V was cut by 2 bases and J by 2 bases, with 16 bases left in between. The CDR3 has 16 residues. Germline assignment: CDR1 SGHDT and CDR2 YYEEEE. The chain's CDR3 is CASSFQPTGANYGYTF. The DNA for the CDR3 is TGTGCCAGCAGCTTCCAGCCGACAGGTGCGAACTATGGCTACACCTTC.

This clone has just a few counts. The chain is built from TRBV21-1 and TRBJ2-7; the table names TRBD2, a call not compared with the DNA. TRBV21-1 is annotated as a pseudogene. The CDR3 length is 17 residues. CDR3 nucleotide sequence: TGTGCCAGCAGCAAATGGTTCTTGGCGGGGATCCCCTACGAGCAGTACTTC. This codes for CASSKWFLAGIPYEQYF.

The chain employs TRBV18 and TRBJ1-5, with a possible D match to TRBD1 (6 bases). Germline loops: CDR1 KGHSH, CDR2 LQKENI. The CDR3 spans 14 residues. V was clipped by 2 bases and J by 7 bases, with 12 bases between them. CDR3 amino acids: CASSPRTDEQPQHF. The CDR3 bases are TGTGCCAGCTCACCAAGGACAGATGAACAGCCCCAGCATTTT. The entire variable domain, with the rest obtained from reference TRBV18 and TRBJ1-5, is as follows: NAGVMQNPRHLVRRRGQEARLRCSPMKGHSHVYWYRQLPEEGLKFMVYLQKENIIDESGMPKERFSAEFPKEGPSILRIQQVVRGDSAAYFCASSPRTDEQPQHFGDGTRLSIL.

The chain has TRBV11-2 and TRBJ2-2; TRBD2 might be the D (7 bases). The V end was cut by 6 bases, the J end by 0 bases, with 17 bases between. The CDR3 totals 17 residues. CDR1 is SGHAT, CDR2 FQNNGV, per germline. Written as DNA, the CDR3 is TGTGCCAGCAGTCGGCCGGGGAGGGGGGCGAACACCGGGGAGCTGTTTTTT. Its protein is CASSRPGRGANTGELFF.

The rearrangement uses TRBV9 and TRBJ2-7; TRBD2 aligns across 8 bases. Germline CDR1 SGDLS, CDR2 YYNGEE. The CDR3 runs 14 residues. V lost 0 bases, J lost 6 bases, and 5 bases stayed unmatched. CDR3 protein: CASSVVGTSLEQYF. The CDR3 DNA is TGTGCCAGCAGCGTAGTTGGGACTAGTCTCGAGCAGTACTTC.

The V and J genes are TRBV7-9 and TRBJ2-7; 7 nucleotides line up with TRBD1. Germline assignment: CDR1 SEHNR and CDR2 FQNEAQ (reference sequence). The J segment lost 6 bases and the V segment lost 0 bases, leaving 8 bases of the junction unmatched. The CDR3 has 15 amino acids. The CDR3 DNA reads as TGTGCCAGCAGCTTAGCGGGAAGACAGGGCCCCGAGCAGTACTTC. As protein: CASSLAGRQGPEQYF. The full variable domain, completed using reference TRBV7-9 and TRBJ2-7, is DTGVSQNPRHKITKRGQNVTFRCDPISEHNRLYWYRQTLGQGPEFLTYFQNEAQLEKSRLLSDRFSAERPKGSFSTLEIQRTEQGDSAMYLCASSLAGRQGPEQYFGPGTRLTVT.

The table lists this clone with a few counts. In DNA, the CDR3 is TGTGCCAGCAGCTTACGGCGGAGGGCGAACACCGGGGAGCTGTTTTTT. It specifies CASSLRRRANTGELFF. The rearrangement uses TRBV11-2 and TRBJ2-2, with D possibly being TRBD2 (6 bases). This CDR3 has 16 amino acids. Germline V lookup: CDR1 SGHAT, CDR2 FQNNGV. V lost 2 bases to trimming and J lost 0 bases, with 10 bases between them. Drawing the rest from reference TRBV11-2 and TRBJ2-2, the complete variable domain is EAGVAQSPRYKIIEKRQSVAFWCNPISGHATLYWYQQILGQGPKLLIQFQNNGVVDDSQLPKDRFSAERLKGVDSTLKIQPAKLEDSAVYLCASSLRRRANTGELFFGEGSRLTVL.

The V call is TRBV2, the J call TRBJ2-5, with 10 bases matching TRBD2. CDR3 length equals 14 residues. J lost 6 bases, V lost 2 bases, and 3 bases had no gene match. Germline CDR1 and CDR2: SNHLY and FYNNEI. CDR3 DNA: TGTGCCAGCAGTGAATCAACTAGCGGGAAGACCCAGTACTTC. Its translation is CASSESTSGKTQYF.

This clone has only a few counts. This chain connects TRBV6-5 to TRBJ2-2, with TRBD2 matching 7 bases. The J segment lost 7 bases and the V segment lost 0 bases, leaving 5 bases of the junction unmatched. The CDR3 loop spans 15 amino acids. Germline CDR1 reads MNHEY; CDR2 reads SVGAGI. As DNA, the CDR3 is TGTGCCAGCAGTTACTCGTGGACTAGTGACGGGGAGCTGTTTTTT. This encodes CASSYSWTSDGELFF.